This T cell receptor (beta chain) was captured in a study of T cells after yellow fever vaccination. Study-level findings and limits: Most primary-vaccination clones reappeared after the booster (about 95% CD4, about 90% CD8). Compared with primary, the secondary response was weaker and peaked at day 5, not 15. High-abundance clonotypes from the bulk population could contaminate FACS-sorted repertoires.

There are a few counts of this clonotype. Its matching antigen is unknown. Trimming took 4 bases from V and 3 from J, leaving 13 bases between them. The CDR3 contains 15 residues. Germline assignment: CDR1 LGHDT and CDR2 YNNKEL (reference sequence). They built TCR cDNA with 5'RACE template switching, a step that put in a universal primer site and UMIs. MiXCR was run by TCRdb on the 5' RACE reads, yielding one entry per CDR3 protein. The sample has more than 300,000 distinct CDR3 sequences, approximately 11% seen once; the top ten hold over 3%. The chain employs TRBV3-1 and TRBJ2-1; D uncertain. The specimen was CD4+ T cells sorted from PBMCs, collected 45 days after the yellow fever booster vaccination. The TCR sequence derives from a man aged 18 to 30 who received the YFV17D yellow fever vaccine. The CDR3 protein is CASSRQLGGYNEQFF. The CDR3, as DNA: TGTGCCAGCAGCCGCCAACTCGGCGGCTACAATGAGCAGTTCTTC.